The 2 T cell receptor beta chains listed next were all sequenced from one sample in a study of blood T cell repertoires in COVID-19. Sequenced by immunoSEQ multiplex PCR; TCRdb stores in-frame clones only, minus some. The sample includes just over 95,000 clones, 80% to 90% of them seen just once. Source material: peripheral blood. The receptor set was obtained from a human donor in a cohort sampled during active COVID-19.

The rearrangement joins TRBV25-1 to TRBJ1-1; possibly TRBD1 for D (6 bases). CDR3 length equals 15 residues. V lost 5 bases to trimming and J lost 2 bases, with 15 bases between them. Germline lookup yields CDR1 MGHDK and CDR2 SYGVNS. This CDR3 is CASSLRAGANTEAFF. In DNA form, the CDR3 reads TGTGCCAGCAGTCTACGGGCAGGGGCAAACACTGAAGCTTTCTTT.

The table lists this clone with a count of one. This chain uses TRBV5-4 with TRBJ2-1; 10 bases match TRBD1. V lost 4 bases, J lost 6 bases, and 13 bases stayed unmatched. CDR3 length equals 17 residues. Germline V gene data show CDR1 as SGHNT and CDR2 as YYREEE (reference sequence). The CDR3 DNA reads TGTGCCAGCAGCCTACCTAACCGGGACAGGGGTCGCAATGAGCAGTTCTTC. This gives the protein CASSLPNRDRGRNEQFF.